The 5 T cell receptor beta chains below come from one sample, sequenced in a study of shared clonotypes between healthy human individuals. Naive-designated CD8 cells lacked CD45RO, were positively enriched for CCR7, and omitted terminally differentiated effector memory CD45RA+ cells. Sequenced by immunoSEQ multiplex PCR; TCRdb stores in-frame clones only, minus some. Of 450,000 to 700,000 clones in the sample, about 95% were seen once. Sequencing input: naive CD8+ T cells sorted from blood. These receptors were taken from a woman in her twenties or thirties in good health.

This chain links TRBV7-9 with TRBJ2-7, with 7 bases fitting TRBD1. The CDR3 is made up of 16 amino acids. V trimming: 3 bases; J trimming: 4 bases; junction bases outside the gene matches: 12. CDR1 and CDR2 from the germline V gene are SEHNR and FQNEAQ (reference sequence). The CDR3 sequence: CASSFSAGGPQYEQYF. Written as DNA, the CDR3 is TGTGCCAGCAGCTTTTCGGCAGGGGGACCGCAGTACGAGCAGTACTTC.

V gene TRBV7-9 combines with J gene TRBJ1-1; D is ambiguous. CDR3 length: 13 residues. The V end was cut by 1 base, the J end by 8 bases, with 11 bases between. Germline V lookup: CDR1 SEHNR, CDR2 FQNEAQ (reference sequence). CDR3 sequence: CASSLGTAREAFF. CDR3 coding DNA: TGTGCCAGCAGCTTAGGCACGGCGCGAGAAGCTTTCTTT.

The chain is built from TRBV7-8 and TRBJ2-2; TRBD1 matches 7 bases. Germline trimming cut 5 bases from V and 0 bases from J; bases unmatched to any gene: 15. CDR1 is SGHVS, CDR2 FQNEAQ, per germline. The CDR3 is made up of 19 amino acids. The CDR3: CASSATGAGSVPNTGELFF. The CDR3 DNA is TGTGCCAGCAGCGCAACAGGGGCGGGCAGCGTACCGAACACCGGGGAGCTGTTTTTT.

This sequence joins TRBV7-9 and TRBJ2-5; 10 bases fit TRBD2. CDR1 is SEHNR and CDR2 is FQNEAQ in the germline V gene (reference sequence). This CDR3 spans 18 amino acids. The trim removed 8 bases at V and 1 base at J, leaving 16 bases unmatched. The CDR3 DNA is TGTGCCAGCGGAGACGACCCCTGGACTAGCGGATTCCAAGAGACCCAGTACTTC. Its translation: CASGDDPWTSGFQETQYF.

Concerning this clone: The junction departs from the called germline gene at one end, perhaps through a read error. The chain recombines TRBV7-9 with TRBJ1-5; possibly TRBD1 for D (6 bases). This CDR3 contains 13 residues. Germline V gene data show CDR1 as SEHNR and CDR2 as FQNEAQ (reference sequence). This chain's CDR3 is CASTLQGEQPQHF. The CDR3 bases are TGTGCCAGCACCTTACAGGGTGAACAGCCCCAGCATTTT.